The 15 T cell receptor beta chains given below trace back to one sample, sequenced in a study of cytomegalovirus exposure and HLA in healthy donors. A multiplex PCR was run with 60 Vbeta primers and 13 Jbeta primers. Using immunoSEQ multiplex PCR, the repertoire was profiled, and TCRdb retains in-frame clones only, with some absent. Of more than 85,000 clones in the sample, 63% were seen once. The sequenced sample consisted of PBMCs. Receptors originate from a woman aged 30 to 39 in good health and CMV-seronegative.

The chain joins TRBV5-1 to TRBJ2-1, with D tentatively TRBD1 (5 bases). This CDR3 contains 14 residues. V lost 0 bases and J lost 2, with 6 bases in between. Germline lookup yields CDR1 SGHRS and CDR2 YFSETQ. The CDR3, as DNA: TGCGCCAGCAGCTTGGAAGGGGCCTACAATGAGCAGTTCTTC. Its translation: CASSLEGAYNEQFF.

V is TRBV21-1 and J is TRBJ1-1; the table's D gene call, TRBD1, was not cross checked with the DNA. TRBV21-1 is given as a pseudogene. The CDR3 has 13 amino acids. This CDR3 is CASSTTGSYEAFF. For the CDR3, the DNA is TGTGCCAGCAGCACTACAGGGAGCTATGAAGCTTTCTTT.

This chain uses TRBV28 with TRBJ2-7; TRBD1 is a possible D gene (6 bases). Germline V gives CDR1 MDHEN, CDR2 SYDVKM. Trimming pared 6 bases from V and 5 bases from J, leaving 11 bases between. The CDR3 sequence is 12 residues long. The CDR3 coding sequence is TGTGCCAGCAGATTGACAGGTCACGAGCAGTACTTC. Translated, it gives CASRLTGHEQYF.

This rearrangement joins TRBV10-1 to TRBJ2-3; 7 nucleotides line up with TRBD2. Looked up from germline, CDR1 is WNHNN and CDR2 is SYGVQD (reference sequence). CDR3 length: 13 residues. V was clipped by 8 bases and J by 3 bases; unmatched bases: 5. The DNA for the CDR3 is TGCGCCAGCTCGTCGGGGGGAACAGATACGCAGTATTTT. Protein product: CASSSGGTDTQYF.

In its sample, this clone was seen a few times. The chain couples TRBV6-4 to TRBJ2-5, with D maybe TRBD2 (6 bases). Germline loops: CDR1 MRHNA, CDR2 SNTAGT. Trimming took 6 bases from V and 3 from J, leaving 17 bases between them. The CDR3 sequence is 15 residues long. The CDR3 nucleotides read TGTGCCAGCAGGTCGCTAGCGATCAAAAAAGAGACCCAGTACTTC. Its translation is CASRSLAIKKETQYF.

This clone was counted a single time. The rearrangement uses TRBV27 and TRBJ2-7; D possibly corresponds to TRBD1 (6 bases). Trimming stripped 5 bases from V and 5 bases from J, with 13 bases between. The CDR3 is 13 residues long. The germline V gene encodes CDR1 MNHEY and CDR2 SMNVEV (reference sequence). The CDR3 sequence: CASSTDRVNEQYF. In DNA, the CDR3 is TGTGCCAGCAGTACGGACAGAGTTAACGAGCAGTACTTC.

This clone turned up a few times. The gene calls are TRBV5-1 and TRBJ2-2, with TRBD2 matching 7 bases. The CDR3 length is 17 residues. Trimming at V came to 5 bases and at J to 1 base, leaving 11 bases not matched to a gene. In germline, CDR1 is SGHRS, CDR2 YFSETQ. The CDR3 sequence is CASRVFTGGLNTGELFF. For the CDR3, the DNA is TGCGCCAGCAGGGTATTCACGGGGGGACTGAACACCGGGGAGCTGTTTTTT.

This clone was counted only a few times. Other DNA variants within this sample encode the same CDR3. The genes are TRBV6-5 and TRBJ1-2; D may be TRBD1 (5 bases). The CDR3 is 15 amino acids. CDR1 and CDR2 (germline): MNHEY, SVGAGI. Trimming cost V 0 bases and J 3 bases, with 11 bases left between them. The CDR3 loop is CASSYSRQGHYGYTF. CDR3 nucleotides: TGTGCCAGCAGTTACTCGAGGCAGGGCCACTATGGCTACACCTTC.

The V and J genes are TRBV5-6 and TRBJ1-5; possibly TRBD1 for D (5 bases). V was cut by 2 bases and J by 5 bases, with 20 bases left in between. The CDR3 covers 17 residues. Germline V lookup: CDR1 SGHDT, CDR2 YYEEEE. The CDR3 DNA is TGTGCCAGCAGCTTTGGAGGATCTCGGGGGGTTGATCAGCCCCAGCATTTT. This sequence encodes CASSFGGSRGVDQPQHF.

The V call is TRBV28, the J call TRBJ1-2; possible D gene TRBD1, 5 bases. Trimming took off 2 bases at V and 9 bases at J, with 13 bases between the two ends. Germline V lookup: CDR1 MDHEN, CDR2 SYDVKM. This CDR3 spans 13 amino acids. CDR3 nucleotides: TGTGCCAGCAGTTTACGGCAGGGAGGAAGCTACACCTTC. This gives the protein CASSLRQGGSYTF.

The chain employs TRBV7-9 and TRBJ2-1, with D tentatively TRBD2 (6 bases). Between the trimmed V and J ends, which lost 11 bases and 7 bases, there was a span of 12 bases. Looked up from germline, CDR1 is SEHNR and CDR2 is FQNEAQ (reference sequence). This CDR3 contains 11 residues. DNA for the CDR3: TGTGCCGGAGGTGGGGGGAATGAGCAGTTCTTC. It codes for CAGGGGNEQFF.

The chain employs TRBV10-1 and TRBJ2-7, with TRBD2 identical over 13 bases. Per germline, CDR1 WNHNN and CDR2 SYGVQD (reference sequence). This CDR3 comprises 14 residues. V lost 6 bases to trimming and J lost 2 bases; unmatched junction nucleotides: 1. The CDR3 bases are TGCGCCAGCAGAGGACTAGCGGGGGCCTACGAGCAGTACTTC. It is translated as CASRGLAGAYEQYF.

The genes are TRBV7-7 and TRBJ2-5; D uncertain. The CDR3 length is 15 residues. V was shortened by 1 base and J by 4 bases, with 13 bases between the two germline ends. In germline, CDR1 is SSHAT, CDR2 FNYEAQ (reference sequence). The CDR3 DNA sequence: TGTGCCAGCAGCTTAGGCCCCGTCGATAGAGAGACCCAGTACTTC. Protein: CASSLGPVDRETQYF.

This clone was seen a few times. The chain links TRBV6-5 to TRBJ1-5; D unclear. The CDR3 has 14 residues. V lost 6 bases, J lost 0 bases, and 9 bases lay in between. Germline values: CDR1 MNHEY, CDR2 SVGAGI. The CDR3, as DNA: TGTGCCAGCAGCCGTGTTAATAGCAATCAGCCCCAGCATTTT. This sequence encodes CASSRVNSNQPQHF.

This clone was observed once. CDR3 nucleotides: TGTGCCAGCAGCTTAGAAGGGCAAGCGGGCGAGCAGTACTTC. Amino acid sequence: CASSLEGQAGEQYF. The rearrangement links TRBV7-8 to TRBJ2-7; possibly TRBD2 for D (6 bases). From germline, CDR1 is SGHVS and CDR2 FQNEAQ. There are 14 residues in the CDR3. V lost 1 base and J 6 bases, leaving 13 bases between the germline ends.